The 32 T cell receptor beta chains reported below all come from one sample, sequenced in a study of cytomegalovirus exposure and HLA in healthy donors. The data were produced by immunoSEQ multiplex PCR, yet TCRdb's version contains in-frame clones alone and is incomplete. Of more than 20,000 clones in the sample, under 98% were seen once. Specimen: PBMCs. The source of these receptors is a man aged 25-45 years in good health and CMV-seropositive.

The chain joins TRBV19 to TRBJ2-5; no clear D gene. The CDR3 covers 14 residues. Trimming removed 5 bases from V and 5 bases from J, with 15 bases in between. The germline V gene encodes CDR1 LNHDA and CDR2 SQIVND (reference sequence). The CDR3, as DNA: TGTGCCAGTAGTCCCCCGGTAGACGGGGAGACCCAGTACTTC. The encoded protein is CASSPPVDGETQYF. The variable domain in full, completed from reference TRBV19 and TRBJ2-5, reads DGGITQSPKYLFRKEGQNVTLSCEQNLNHDAMYWYRQDPGQGLRLIYYSQIVNDFQKGDIAEGYSVSREKKESFPLTVTSAQKNPTAFYLCASSPPVDGETQYFGPGTRLLVL.

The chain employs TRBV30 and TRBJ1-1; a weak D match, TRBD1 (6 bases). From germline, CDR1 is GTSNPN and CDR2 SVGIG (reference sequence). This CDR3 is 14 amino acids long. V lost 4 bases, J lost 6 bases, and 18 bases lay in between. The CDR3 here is CAWTTLLGGAEAFF. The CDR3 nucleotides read TGTGCCTGGACCACCCTCCTAGGGGGAGCTGAAGCTTTCTTT.

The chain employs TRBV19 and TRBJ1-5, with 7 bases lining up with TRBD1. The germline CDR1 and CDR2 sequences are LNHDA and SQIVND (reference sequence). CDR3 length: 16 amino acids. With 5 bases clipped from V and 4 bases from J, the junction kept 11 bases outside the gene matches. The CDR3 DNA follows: TGTGCCAGTAGTCCACCCCGGGACAGAGATAATCAGCCCCAGCATTTT. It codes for CASSPPRDRDNQPQHF. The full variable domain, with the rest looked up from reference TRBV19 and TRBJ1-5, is DGGITQSPKYLFRKEGQNVTLSCEQNLNHDAMYWYRQDPGQGLRLIYYSQIVNDFQKGDIAEGYSVSREKKESFPLTVTSAQKNPTAFYLCASSPPRDRDNQPQHFGDGTRLSIL.

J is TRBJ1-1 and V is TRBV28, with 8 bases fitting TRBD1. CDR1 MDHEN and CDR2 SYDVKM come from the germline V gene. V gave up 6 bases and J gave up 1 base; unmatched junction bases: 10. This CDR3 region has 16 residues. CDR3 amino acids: CASSPRQGFPNTEAFF. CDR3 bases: TGTGCCAGCAGCCCCCGACAGGGGTTCCCGAACACTGAAGCTTTCTTT.

CDR3 loop: CASNPGVAGDQETQYF. The CDR3 DNA sequence: TGTGCCAGCAACCCCGGAGTAGCGGGAGACCAAGAGACCCAGTACTTC. This chain joins TRBV21-1 and TRBJ2-5; the table calls TRBD2, which could not be checked here. TRBV21-1 is noted as a pseudogene. The CDR3 has 16 amino acids.

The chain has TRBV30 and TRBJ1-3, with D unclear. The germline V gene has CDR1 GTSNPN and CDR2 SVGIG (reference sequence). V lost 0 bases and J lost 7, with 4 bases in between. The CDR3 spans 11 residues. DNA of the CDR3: TGTGCCTGGAGTGTACTTAACACCATATATTTT. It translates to CAWSVLNTIYF.

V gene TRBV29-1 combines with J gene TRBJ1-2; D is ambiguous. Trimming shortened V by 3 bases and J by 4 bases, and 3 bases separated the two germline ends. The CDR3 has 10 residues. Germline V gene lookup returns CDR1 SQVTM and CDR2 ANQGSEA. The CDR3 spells CSVDIYGYTF. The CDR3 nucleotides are TGCAGCGTTGACATCTATGGCTACACCTTC.

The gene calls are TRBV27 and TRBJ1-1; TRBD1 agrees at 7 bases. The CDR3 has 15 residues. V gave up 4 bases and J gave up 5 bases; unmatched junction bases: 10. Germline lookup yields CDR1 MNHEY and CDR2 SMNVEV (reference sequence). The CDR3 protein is CASSSRQGPGTEAFF. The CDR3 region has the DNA TGTGCCAGCAGTTCCCGACAGGGCCCAGGTACTGAAGCTTTCTTT.

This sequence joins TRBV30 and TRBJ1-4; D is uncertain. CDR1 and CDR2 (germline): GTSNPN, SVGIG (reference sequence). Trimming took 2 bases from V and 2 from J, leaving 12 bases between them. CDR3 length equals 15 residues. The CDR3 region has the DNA TGTGCCTGGAGTTCTCGGAGGGTTACTAATGAAAAACTGTTTTTT. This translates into CAWSSRRVTNEKLFF.

CDR3: CASSLGGTAYEQYF. The CDR3 DNA follows: TGTGCCAGCAGCTTAGGGGGGACAGCCTACGAGCAGTACTTC. This chain uses TRBV11-1 with TRBJ2-7; TRBD1 matches 7 bases. Germline V gene data show CDR1 as SGHAT and CDR2 as FQDESV (reference sequence). V lost 1 base and J lost 2; bases outside the gene matches: 2. The CDR3 is made up of 14 amino acids. Full variable domain (rest looked up from reference TRBV11-1 and TRBJ2-7): EAEVAQSPRYKITEKSQAVAFWCDPISGHATLYWYRQILGQGPELLVQFQDESVVDDSQLPKDRFSAERLKGVDSTLKIQPAELGDSAMYLCASSLGGTAYEQYFGPGTRLTVT.

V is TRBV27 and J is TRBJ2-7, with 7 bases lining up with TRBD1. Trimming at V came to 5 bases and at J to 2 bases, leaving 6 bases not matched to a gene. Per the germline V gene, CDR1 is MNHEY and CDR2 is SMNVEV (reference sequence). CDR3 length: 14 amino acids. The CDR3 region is CASSPMTGPYEQYF. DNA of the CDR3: TGTGCCAGCAGTCCTATGACAGGGCCCTACGAGCAGTACTTC.

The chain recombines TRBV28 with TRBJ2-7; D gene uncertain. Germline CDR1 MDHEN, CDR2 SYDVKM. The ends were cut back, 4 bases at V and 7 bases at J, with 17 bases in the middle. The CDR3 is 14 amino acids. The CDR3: CASSYPPKLLEQYF. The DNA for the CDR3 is TGTGCCAGCAGTTACCCTCCTAAGTTATTGGAGCAGTACTTC.

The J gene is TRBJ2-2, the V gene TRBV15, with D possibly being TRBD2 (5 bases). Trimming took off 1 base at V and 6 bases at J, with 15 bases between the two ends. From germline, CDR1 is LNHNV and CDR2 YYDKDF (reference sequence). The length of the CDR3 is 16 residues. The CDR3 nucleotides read TGTGCCACCAGCAGAGGAGAATTAGCGCGCCCCGGGGAGCTGTTTTTT. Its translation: CATSRGELARPGELFF.

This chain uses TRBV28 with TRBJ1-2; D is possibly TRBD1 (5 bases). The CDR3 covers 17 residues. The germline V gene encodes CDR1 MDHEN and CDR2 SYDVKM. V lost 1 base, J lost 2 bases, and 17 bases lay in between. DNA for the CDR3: TGTGCCAGCAGTTTATCGGGGGGTACAGGTTTCAACTATGGCTACACCTTC. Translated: CASSLSGGTGFNYGYTF.

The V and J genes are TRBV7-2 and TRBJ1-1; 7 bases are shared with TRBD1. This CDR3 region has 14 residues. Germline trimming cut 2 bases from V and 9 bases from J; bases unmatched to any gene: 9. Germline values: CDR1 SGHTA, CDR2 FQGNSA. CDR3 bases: TGTGCCAGCAGCTTATCTCGAGAACAGGGGAAAGCTTTCTTT. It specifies CASSLSREQGKAFF.

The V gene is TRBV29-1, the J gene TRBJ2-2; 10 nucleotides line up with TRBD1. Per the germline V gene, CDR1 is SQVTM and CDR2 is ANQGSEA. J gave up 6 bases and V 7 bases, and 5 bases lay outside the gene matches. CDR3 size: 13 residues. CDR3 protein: CSALTGGSGELFF. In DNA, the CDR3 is TGCAGCGCCCTGACAGGGGGCTCCGGGGAGCTGTTTTTT.

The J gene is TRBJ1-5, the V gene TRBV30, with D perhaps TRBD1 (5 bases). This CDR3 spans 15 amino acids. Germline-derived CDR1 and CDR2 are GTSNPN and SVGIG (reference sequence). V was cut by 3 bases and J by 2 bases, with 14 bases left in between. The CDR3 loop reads CAWREQGIRNQPQHF. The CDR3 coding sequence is TGTGCCTGGAGGGAGCAGGGAATACGCAATCAGCCCCAGCATTTT.

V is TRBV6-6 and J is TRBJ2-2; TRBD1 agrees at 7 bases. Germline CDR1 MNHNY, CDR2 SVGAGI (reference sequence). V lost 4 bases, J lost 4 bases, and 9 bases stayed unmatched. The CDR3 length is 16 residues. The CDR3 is CASSFPLGQSTGELFF. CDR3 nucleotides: TGTGCCAGCAGTTTTCCCTTGGGACAGAGCACCGGGGAGCTGTTTTTT.

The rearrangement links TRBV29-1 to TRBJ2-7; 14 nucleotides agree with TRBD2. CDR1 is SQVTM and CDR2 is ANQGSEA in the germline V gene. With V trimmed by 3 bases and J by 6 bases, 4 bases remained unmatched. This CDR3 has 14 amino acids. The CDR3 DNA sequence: TGCAGCGTTGAGGGACTAGCGGGAGTAGGCGAGCAGTACTTC. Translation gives CSVEGLAGVGEQYF.

The CDR3 DNA reads as TGTGCCAGCAGACCACTAGCGGGAGACACCGGGGAGCTGTTTTTT. This translates into CASRPLAGDTGELFF. The rearrangement links TRBV11-2 to TRBJ2-2, with 11 nucleotides matching TRBD2. Germline CDR1 SGHAT, CDR2 FQNNGV. After removal of 6 bases from V and 3 bases from J, the junction contained 3 bases not matched to a gene. The CDR3 totals 15 residues.

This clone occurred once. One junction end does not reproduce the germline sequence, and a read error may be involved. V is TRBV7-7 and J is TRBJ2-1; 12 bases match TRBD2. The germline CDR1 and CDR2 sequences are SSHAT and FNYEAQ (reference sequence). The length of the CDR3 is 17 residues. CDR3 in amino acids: CASSPLTSGSSYNEQFF. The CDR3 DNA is TGTGCTAGCAGCCCCTTGACTAGCGGGAGCTCCTACAATGAGCAGTTCTTC.

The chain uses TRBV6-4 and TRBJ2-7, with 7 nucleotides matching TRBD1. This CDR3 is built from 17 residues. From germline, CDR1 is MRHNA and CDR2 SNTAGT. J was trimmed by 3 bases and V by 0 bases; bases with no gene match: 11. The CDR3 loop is CASSDSTGTDRGYEQYF. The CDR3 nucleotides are TGTGCCAGCAGTGACTCGACCGGGACAGATAGGGGCTACGAGCAGTACTTC.

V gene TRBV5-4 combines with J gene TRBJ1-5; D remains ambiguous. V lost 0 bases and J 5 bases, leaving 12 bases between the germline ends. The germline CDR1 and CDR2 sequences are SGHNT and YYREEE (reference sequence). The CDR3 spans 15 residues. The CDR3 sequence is CASSLGGAVDQPQHF. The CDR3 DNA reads TGTGCCAGCAGCTTGGGGGGAGCGGTTGATCAGCCCCAGCATTTT. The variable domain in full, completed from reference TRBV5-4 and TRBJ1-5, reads ETGVTQSPTHLIKTRGQQVTLRCSSQSGHNTVSWYQQALGQGPQFIFQYYREEENGRGNFPPRFSGLQFPNYSSELNVNALELDDSALYLCASSLGGAVDQPQHFGDGTRLSIL.

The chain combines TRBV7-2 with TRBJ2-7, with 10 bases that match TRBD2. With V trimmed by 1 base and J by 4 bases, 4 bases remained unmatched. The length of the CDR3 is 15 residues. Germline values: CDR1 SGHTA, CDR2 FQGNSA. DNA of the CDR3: TGTGCCAGCAGCTTAGACAGCGGGAGGGGATACGAGCAGTACTTC. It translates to CASSLDSGRGYEQYF.

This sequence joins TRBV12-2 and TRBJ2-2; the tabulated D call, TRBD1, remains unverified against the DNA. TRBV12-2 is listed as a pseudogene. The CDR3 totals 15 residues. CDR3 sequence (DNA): TGTGCAAGTCGCGTTAGCCGGGACAATTTTAGGGAGCTGTTTTTT. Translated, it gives CASRVSRDNFRELFF.

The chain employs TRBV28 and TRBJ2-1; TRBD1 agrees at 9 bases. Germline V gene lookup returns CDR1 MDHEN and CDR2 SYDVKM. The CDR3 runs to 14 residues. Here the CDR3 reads CVVGQGKSYNEQFF. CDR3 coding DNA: TGTGTGGTGGGACAGGGAAAATCCTACAATGAGCAGTTCTTC.

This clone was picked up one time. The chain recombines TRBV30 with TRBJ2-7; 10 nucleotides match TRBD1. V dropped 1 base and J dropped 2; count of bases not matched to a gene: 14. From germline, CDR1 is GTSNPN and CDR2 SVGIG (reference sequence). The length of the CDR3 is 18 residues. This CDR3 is CAWSDPHGGQGFTYEQYF. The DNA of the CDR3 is TGTGCCTGGAGTGACCCTCACGGGGGACAGGGGTTTACCTACGAGCAGTACTTC.

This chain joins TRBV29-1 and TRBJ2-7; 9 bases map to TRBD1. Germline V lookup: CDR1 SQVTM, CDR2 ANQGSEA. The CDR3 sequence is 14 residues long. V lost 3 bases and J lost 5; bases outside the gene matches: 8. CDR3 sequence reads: CSVDVRDRDHEQYF. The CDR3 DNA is TGCAGCGTTGATGTCCGGGACAGGGACCACGAGCAGTACTTC.

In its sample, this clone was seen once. Here the CDR3 reads CASSQVGTSGAYEQYF. In nucleotides, the CDR3 is TGCGCCAGCAGCCAAGTGGGGACTAGCGGGGCCTACGAGCAGTACTTC. This chain links TRBV4-1 with TRBJ2-7, with 13 bases that match TRBD2. J was trimmed by 2 bases and V by 1 base; bases with no gene match: 2. Germline lookup yields CDR1 MGHRA and CDR2 YSYEKL. The CDR3 length is 16 residues.

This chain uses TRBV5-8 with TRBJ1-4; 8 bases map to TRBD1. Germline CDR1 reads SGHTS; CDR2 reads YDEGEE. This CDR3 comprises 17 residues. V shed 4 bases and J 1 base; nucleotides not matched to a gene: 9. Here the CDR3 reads CASSRTGKGGTNEKLFF. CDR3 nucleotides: TGTGCCAGCAGCCGGACAGGGAAGGGAGGAACTAATGAAAAACTGTTTTTT.

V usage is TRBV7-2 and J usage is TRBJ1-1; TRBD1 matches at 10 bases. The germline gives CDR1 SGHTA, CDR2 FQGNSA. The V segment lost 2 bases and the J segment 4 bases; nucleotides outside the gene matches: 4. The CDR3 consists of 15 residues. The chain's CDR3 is CASSLKGTGATEAFF. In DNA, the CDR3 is TGTGCCAGCAGCTTAAAAGGGACAGGGGCCACTGAAGCTTTCTTT.

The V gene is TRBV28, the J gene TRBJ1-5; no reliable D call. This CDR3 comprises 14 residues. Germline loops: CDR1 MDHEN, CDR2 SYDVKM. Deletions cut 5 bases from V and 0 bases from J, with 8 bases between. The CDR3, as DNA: TGTGCCAGCAGTCTCCTTAATAGCAATCAGCCCCAGCATTTT. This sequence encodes CASSLLNSNQPQHF.